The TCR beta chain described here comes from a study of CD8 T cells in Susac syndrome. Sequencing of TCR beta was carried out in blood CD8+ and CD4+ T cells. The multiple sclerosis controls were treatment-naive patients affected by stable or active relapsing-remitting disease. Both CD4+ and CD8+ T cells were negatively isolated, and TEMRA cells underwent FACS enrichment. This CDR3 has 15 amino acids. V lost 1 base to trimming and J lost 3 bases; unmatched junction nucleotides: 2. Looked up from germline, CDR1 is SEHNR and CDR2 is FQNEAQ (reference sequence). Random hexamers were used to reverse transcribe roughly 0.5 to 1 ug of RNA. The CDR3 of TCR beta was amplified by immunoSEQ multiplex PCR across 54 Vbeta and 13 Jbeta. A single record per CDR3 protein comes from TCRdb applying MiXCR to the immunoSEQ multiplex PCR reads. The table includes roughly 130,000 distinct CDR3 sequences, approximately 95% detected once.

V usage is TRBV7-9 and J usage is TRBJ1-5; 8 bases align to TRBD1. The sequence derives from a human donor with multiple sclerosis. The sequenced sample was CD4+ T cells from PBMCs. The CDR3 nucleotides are TGTGCCAGCAGCTTAGGGACAGGGAACAATCAGCCCCAGCATTTT. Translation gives CASSLGTGNNQPQHF.